This T cell receptor (beta chain) was retrieved from a study of blood T cell repertoires in COVID-19. In the study overall: The study drew acute and convalescent COVID-19 samples from the United States, Italy and Spain. Sources were T cells, B-cell-depleted T cells, or PBMCs; the material itself was cDNA or gDNA.

Authors' methods: It was from reference gene primer amplification that nucleated cell counts were estimated. This table comes from immunoSEQ multiplex PCR, and its TCRdb copy is limited to in-frame clones, with some not included. The D gene and trimming were derived from the DNA, and the V and J assignments and clone size from that table. The profile shows 100,000 to 150,000 clones, roughly four fifths of them singletons. Enrollment of patients from Seattle took place during active infection, with longitudinal follow-up. J lost 5 bases, V lost 2 bases, and 7 bases had no gene match. The CDR3 loop spans 15 amino acids. CDR1 is KGHSH, CDR2 LQKENI, per germline.

Sequencing input: peripheral blood. This TCR was sampled from an elderly man with COVID-19, enrolled during active disease. This chain links TRBV18 with TRBJ2-5; 8 positions match TRBD1. In nucleotides, the CDR3 is TGTGCCAGCTCACCAGTTTTCAGGGGGCCGGAGACCCAGTACTTC. Its translation is CASSPVFRGPETQYF.